This T cell receptor (beta chain) was recorded in a study of T cells after yellow fever vaccination. For TCR, cDNA came from 5'RACE template switching, which added a universal primer site and UMIs. Via MiXCR, TCRdb re-called the 5' RACE reads, giving one row per CDR3 protein. In the table there are 340,000 or so distinct CDR3 sequences, around 13% of which are singletons. Germline V gene data show CDR1 as SGHRS and CDR2 as YFSETQ. The CDR3 covers 14 residues. Trimming took off 4 bases at V and 3 bases at J, with 11 bases between the two ends. The sample here was CD4+ T cells sorted from PBMCs, taken 15 days after the yellow fever booster vaccination. The receptor was isolated from a man in his late teens or twenties who received the YFV17D yellow fever vaccine. The gene calls are TRBV5-1 and TRBJ1-5, with D unclear. This chain's CDR3 is CASSDGMANQPQHF. The CDR3, as DNA: TGCGCCAGCAGCGACGGGATGGCCAATCAGCCCCAGCATTTT.